Shown below are 16 T cell receptor beta chains from a single sample sequenced in a study of blood T cell repertoires in COVID-19. Sequenced by immunoSEQ multiplex PCR; TCRdb stores in-frame clones only, minus some. The table has roughly 410,000 clones, 89% seen once; the top ten hold 1.5% to 1.9%. The sequencing sample was made of peripheral blood. These receptors originate from a woman aged 40 to 50 with COVID-19, enrolled during active disease.

The V gene is TRBV27, the J gene TRBJ1-4; 8 bases are shared with TRBD1. In germline, CDR1 is MNHEY, CDR2 SMNVEV (reference sequence). The J segment lost 8 bases and the V segment lost 6 bases, leaving 8 bases of the junction unmatched. The CDR3 is made up of 14 amino acids. The CDR3 DNA reads TGTGCCAGCAGCCTCGGGGACAGGTTCGAAAAACTGTTTTTT. Its protein product is CASSLGDRFEKLFF.

V usage is TRBV18 and J usage is TRBJ1-4; D is unclear. Trimming took 5 bases from V and 5 from J, leaving 12 bases between them. Per the germline V gene, CDR1 is KGHSH and CDR2 is LQKENI. The CDR3 loop spans 14 amino acids. The CDR3 protein is CASSARTGNEKLFF. The CDR3 DNA is TGTGCCAGCTCAGCCCGGACGGGAAATGAAAAACTGTTTTTT.

The V and J genes are TRBV7-9 and TRBJ2-1; the D is unclear. The V gene's germline CDR1 is SEHNR and CDR2 FQNEAQ (reference sequence). V lost 3 bases and J 4 bases, leaving 19 bases between the germline ends. This CDR3 spans 17 amino acids. CDR3 nucleotide sequence: TGTGCCAGCAGCTTCACCACTAAAGCTCGAGGATACAATGAGCAGTTCTTC. It specifies CASSFTTKARGYNEQFF.

This sequence joins TRBV5-4 and TRBJ1-1, with a weak D call TRBD1 (5 bases). CDR1 and CDR2 (germline): SGHNT, YYREEE (reference sequence). V was pared by 0 bases and J by 3 bases, with 9 bases between. This CDR3 has 14 amino acids. The CDR3: CASSLGGTDTEAFF. DNA for the CDR3: TGTGCCAGCAGCTTGGGGGGCACCGACACTGAAGCTTTCTTT.

The chain employs TRBV7-8 and TRBJ1-3, with D perhaps matching TRBD1 (5 bases). CDR3 length: 16 amino acids. V lost 5 bases, J lost 4 bases, and 18 bases lay in between. Germline-derived CDR1 and CDR2 are SGHVS and FQNEAQ. The CDR3 nucleotides read TGTGCCAGCAGCCCCAGGGCGGGAGACCCGGGAAACACCATATATTTT. Translating gives CASSPRAGDPGNTIYF.

The V gene is TRBV9, the J gene TRBJ1-1, with D perhaps TRBD1 (5 bases). V lost 4 bases to trimming and J lost 9 bases, with 13 bases between them. This CDR3 spans 12 amino acids. Germline V gene lookup returns CDR1 SGDLS and CDR2 YYNGEE. CDR3 sequence (DNA): TGTGCCAGCAGCCCCGGGGAGGGACAAGCTTTCTTT. It encodes CASSPGEGQAFF.

This chain uses TRBV5-1 with TRBJ1-4, with TRBD1 identical over 7 bases. The germline V gene has CDR1 SGHRS and CDR2 YFSETQ. The CDR3 is 14 residues long. V gave up 7 bases and J gave up 5 bases; unmatched junction bases: 8. The CDR3 DNA reads as TGCGCCAGCGGCCTGACAGGGCGGAATGAAAAACTGTTTTTT. Amino acid sequence: CASGLTGRNEKLFF.

The chain couples TRBV10-3 to TRBJ2-1, with 7 bases fitting TRBD1. V was pared by 2 bases and J by 8 bases, with 9 bases of the junction left unmatched. Germline V CDR1 and CDR2: ENHRY, SYGVKD. The CDR3 extends over 15 amino acids. The CDR3 DNA sequence: TGTGCCATCAGTGAGCAGGGGGTTGTGCGGGATGAGCAGTTCTTC. Amino acids: CAISEQGVVRDEQFF.

This clone showed up just a few times. This could be a read error, since a much larger clone is one nucleotide away. Here the CDR3 reads CASSLQNNQPQHF. CDR3 nucleotides: TGTGCCAGCAGCTTACAGAACAATCAGCCCCAGCATTTT. This chain joins TRBV7-9 and TRBJ1-5; D gene unclear. This CDR3 comprises 13 residues. Germline V gives CDR1 SEHNR, CDR2 FQNEAQ (reference sequence). Trimming left V 2 bases short and J 3 bases short, with 5 bases between.

Here the CDR3 reads CASSYSPGVQETQYF. CDR3 sequence (DNA): TGTGCCAGCAGTTACTCGCCAGGGGTGCAAGAGACCCAGTACTTC. The V and J genes are TRBV6-5 and TRBJ2-5, with D maybe TRBD1 (6 bases). CDR3 length: 15 amino acids. V lost 0 bases and J lost 2, with 10 bases in between. Germline CDR1 and CDR2: MNHEY and SVGAGI.

This sequence joins TRBV19 and TRBJ1-5, with 7 bases fitting TRBD1. CDR1 is LNHDA, CDR2 SQIVND, per germline (reference sequence). The ends lost 3 bases at V and 2 bases at J; junction bases unmatched: 10. The CDR3 sequence is 17 residues long. The CDR3: CASSITRTGLGNQPQHF. The CDR3, as DNA: TGTGCCAGTAGTATTACCCGGACAGGCTTGGGCAATCAGCCCCAGCATTTT.

This chain uses TRBV6-5 with TRBJ1-5; the D is unclear. Germline V lookup: CDR1 MNHEY, CDR2 SVGAGI. Trimming took off 2 bases at V and 2 bases at J, with 13 bases between the two ends. The CDR3 extends over 16 amino acids. CDR3: CASSYGGIGGNQPQHF. For the CDR3, the DNA is TGTGCCAGCAGTTACGGAGGTATTGGCGGCAATCAGCCCCAGCATTTT.

This clone was detected once. V gene TRBV28 combines with J gene TRBJ2-7, with D tentatively TRBD2 (5 bases). The CDR3 is 16 amino acids. Trimming removed 6 bases from V and 3 bases from J, with 21 bases in between. Germline assignment: CDR1 MDHEN and CDR2 SYDVKM. The CDR3 nucleotides are TGTGCCAGCAGCAGGCCGATGAGGGATGAACGCTACGAGCAGTACTTC. Its protein is CASSRPMRDERYEQYF.

The J gene is TRBJ1-2, the V gene TRBV24-1; D is unclear. The ends were cut back, 4 bases at V and 4 bases at J, with 12 bases in the middle. The CDR3 length is 14 residues. CDR1 KGHDR and CDR2 SFDVKD come from the germline V gene. The CDR3 sequence: CATSDSDSPYGYTF. The CDR3 DNA sequence: TGTGCCACCAGTGACTCGGACTCCCCCTATGGCTACACCTTC.

The V and J genes are TRBV7-2 and TRBJ1-5; 10 bases map to TRBD1. The V segment lost 5 bases and the J segment 3 bases; nucleotides outside the gene matches: 7. CDR3 size: 16 residues. Germline CDR1 and CDR2: SGHTA and FQGNSA. The CDR3 protein is CASSTEGQGYNQPQHF. CDR3 coding DNA: TGTGCCAGCAGCACGGAGGGACAGGGGTACAATCAGCCCCAGCATTTT.

The chain links TRBV6-4 to TRBJ1-1; D is perhaps TRBD1 (5 bases). CDR1 MRHNA and CDR2 SNTAGT come from the germline V gene. The CDR3 is 13 amino acids. Deletions cut 5 bases from V and 1 base from J, with 8 bases between. CDR3 nucleotides: TGTGCCAGCAGTCGGGACTGGAACACTGAAGCTTTCTTT. Its protein product is CASSRDWNTEAFF.